Included here is one TCR beta chain sequence, with context. No antigen is known for it. This sample includes further DNA sequences coding for the same CDR3. This specimen belongs to a study of cytomegalovirus exposure and HLA in healthy donors. Study conclusions and caveats: With DRB1 most and HLA-C fewest, TCR association rates differed between HLA loci in a later analysis.

Germline V gene sequence: CDR1 SQVTM, CDR2 ANQGSEA. Trimming took 1 base from V and 4 from J; bases not matched to a gene: 7. The CDR3 spans 16 residues. Use of 60 Vbeta and 13 Jbeta primers characterized the PCR. Repertoires were generated with immunoSEQ multiplex PCR, while TCRdb's copy carries only in-frame clones and drops some. The table has about 110,000 clones, 65% to 85% seen once; the top ten hold around 2.3%. Sequenced material: PBMCs. The rearrangement joins TRBV29-1 to TRBJ2-5, with 12 positions matching TRBD2. This TCR was sampled from a man aged 25-45 years in good health and CMV-seronegative. The CDR3 loop reads CSVEGLAGGPRETQYF. CDR3 nucleotide sequence: TGCAGCGTTGAAGGGCTAGCGGGGGGGCCGAGAGAGACCCAGTACTTC.